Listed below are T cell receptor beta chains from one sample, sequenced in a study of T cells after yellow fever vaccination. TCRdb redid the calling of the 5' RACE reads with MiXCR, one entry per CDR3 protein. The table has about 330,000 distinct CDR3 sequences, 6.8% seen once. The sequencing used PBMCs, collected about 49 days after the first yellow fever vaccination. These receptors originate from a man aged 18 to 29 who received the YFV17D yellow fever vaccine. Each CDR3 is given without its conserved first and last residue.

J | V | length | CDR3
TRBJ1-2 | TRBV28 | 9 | ASAGNYGYT
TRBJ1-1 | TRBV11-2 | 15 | ASSLGPGTGGNTEAF
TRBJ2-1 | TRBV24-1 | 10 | ATSDLATRLW
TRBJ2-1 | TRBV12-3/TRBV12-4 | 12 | ASTTGSSYNEQF
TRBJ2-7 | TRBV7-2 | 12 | ASSTVGAGGEQY
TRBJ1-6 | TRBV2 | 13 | ASSNREGVNSPLH
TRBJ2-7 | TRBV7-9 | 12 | ASTPTGFSYEQY
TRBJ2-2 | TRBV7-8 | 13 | ASSLARARTGELF
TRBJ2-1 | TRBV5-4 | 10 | ASSLLGQVGF
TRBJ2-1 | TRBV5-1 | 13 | ASSLRQGANNEQF
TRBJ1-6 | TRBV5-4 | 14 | ASSTKGGSYNSPLH
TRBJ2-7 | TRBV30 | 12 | AWSGGGSLYEQY
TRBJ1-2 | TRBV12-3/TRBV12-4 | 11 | ASSLNAVYGYT
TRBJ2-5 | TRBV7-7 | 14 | ASSFGQRTGPETQY
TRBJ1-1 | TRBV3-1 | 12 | ASSAQGQNTEAF
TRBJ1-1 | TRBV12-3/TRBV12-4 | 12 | ASSHRGRDTEAF